These 22 T cell receptor beta chains were all obtained from the same sample, sequenced in a study of T cell responses to AZD1222 COVID-19 vaccine. Data came from immunoSEQ multiplex PCR; TCRdb stores just in-frame clones and leaves some out. This table holds over 85,000 clones, about 95% found once. Material: peripheral blood, obtained 28 days after the second AZD1222 dose. These receptors came from an adult who received the AZD1222 COVID-19 vaccine.

J is TRBJ1-3 and V is TRBV2; 8 bases fit TRBD1. The germline gives CDR1 SNHLY, CDR2 FYNNEI. The CDR3 has 16 amino acids. V shed 6 bases and J 1 base; nucleotides not matched to a gene: 8. The CDR3 DNA reads TGTGCCAGCAGGACAGGGGAGTTGGGGTCTGGAAACACCATATATTTT. Protein product: CASRTGELGSGNTIYF.

The V call is TRBV28, the J call TRBJ1-5; D is possibly TRBD1 (5 bases). V gave up 5 bases and J gave up 4 bases, with 15 bases separating them. The germline gives CDR1 MDHEN, CDR2 SYDVKM. The CDR3 length is 15 residues. DNA for the CDR3: TGTGCCAGCAGTGCGGGCGGGGGGTTGAATCAGCCCCAGCATTTT. Translating gives CASSAGGGLNQPQHF.

V and J are TRBV6-4 and TRBJ2-1; D is tentatively TRBD1 or TRBD2 (6 bases each). Germline V gene data show CDR1 as MRHNA and CDR2 as SNTAGT. This CDR3 has 15 amino acids. The V gene lost 6 bases and the J gene lost 0 bases, with 12 bases spanning the gap. The DNA for the CDR3 is TGTGCCAGCAGAGCTTGGGGGGCCTCCTACAATGAGCAGTTCTTC. Amino acid sequence: CASRAWGASYNEQFF.

V gene TRBV10-2 combines with J gene TRBJ1-2; D unresolved. The CDR3 sequence is 12 residues long. The germline V gene has CDR1 WSHSY and CDR2 SAAADI. Trimming took off 7 bases at V and 5 bases at J, with 11 bases between the two ends. This CDR3 reads CASKSSFYGYTF. DNA of the CDR3: TGCGCCAGCAAAAGCTCCTTTTATGGCTACACCTTC.

The chain uses TRBV5-1 and TRBJ2-7; TRBD1 is a possible D gene (6 bases). CDR3 size: 16 residues. Germline CDR1 SGHRS, CDR2 YFSETQ. The V and J ends lost 4 bases and 0 bases respectively, with 17 bases between them. As DNA, the CDR3 is TGCGCCAGCAGCACGGAACAGGGCCCGAGCTCCTACGAGCAGTACTTC. Amino acid sequence: CASSTEQGPSSYEQYF.

The gene calls are TRBV10-1 and TRBJ2-7; 7 bases fit TRBD1. Germline lookup yields CDR1 WNHNN and CDR2 SYGVQD (reference sequence). With 10 bases clipped from V and 4 bases from J, the junction kept 7 bases outside the gene matches. The CDR3 has 12 amino acids. The DNA for the CDR3 is TGCGCCACCCGGGACAGTTTATACGAGCAGTACTTC. It is translated as CATRDSLYEQYF.

The genes are TRBV5-7 and TRBJ1-2; no firm D call. TRBV5-7 is an open reading frame whose function is uncertain. CDR3 length: 14 amino acids. V was clipped by 4 bases and J by 7 bases, with 17 bases between them. The CDR3 loop reads CASSADAPPVGYTF. CDR3 nucleotide sequence: TGTGCCAGCAGCGCTGACGCGCCCCCCGTTGGCTACACCTTC.

The chain combines TRBV6-5 with TRBJ1-6, with D perhaps TRBD1 (5 bases). The CDR3 extends over 14 amino acids. The V end lost 4 bases, the J end lost 7 bases, and 11 bases lay between the germline ends. CDR1 is MNHEY, CDR2 SVGAGI, per germline. CDR3 sequence: CASSSGRLNSPLHF. The CDR3 nucleotides are TGTGCCAGCAGTTCGGGGCGGCTAAATTCACCCCTCCACTTT.

The rearrangement uses TRBV5-1 and TRBJ1-1; 10 bases are a match to TRBD1. CDR3 size: 17 residues. V was clipped by 0 bases and J by 7 bases; unmatched bases: 12. Germline lookup yields CDR1 SGHRS and CDR2 YFSETQ. The CDR3 loop is CASSLGRDRGPTHEAFF. The CDR3 DNA reads as TGCGCCAGCAGCTTGGGTAGGGACAGGGGCCCTACGCATGAAGCTTTCTTT.

The V gene is TRBV5-4, the J gene TRBJ2-1; no firm D call. Germline loops: CDR1 SGHNT, CDR2 YYREEE (reference sequence). This CDR3 contains 15 residues. V lost 0 bases and J 5 bases, leaving 12 bases between the germline ends. The CDR3 region is CASSLVAYEHNEQFF. CDR3 in DNA: TGTGCCAGCAGCTTGGTAGCTTACGAACACAATGAGCAGTTCTTC.

This chain links TRBV4-2 with TRBJ1-2, with D tentatively TRBD1 (5 bases). CDR3 length: 19 residues. The V and J ends lost 0 bases and 0 bases respectively, with 20 bases between them. Germline loops: CDR1 LGHNA, CDR2 YNFKEQ. Written as DNA, the CDR3 is TGTGCCAGCAGCCAAGAAGAAGGGGAAGCCATTAGCGCTAACTATGGCTACACCTTC. The encoded protein is CASSQEEGEAISANYGYTF.

This clone was counted once. This chain connects TRBV7-6 to TRBJ1-1, with D possibly being TRBD1 (6 bases). CDR3 size: 15 residues. Between the trimmed V and J ends, which lost 3 bases and 8 bases, there was a span of 19 bases. Germline-derived CDR1 and CDR2 are SGHVS and FNYEAQ. As DNA, the CDR3 is TGTGCCAGCAGCTTCCTGACAGGTCCCCGGGTGGAAGCTTTCTTT. Its protein product is CASSFLTGPRVEAFF.

The V and J genes are TRBV7-2 and TRBJ2-1; tentative D call: TRBD1 (5 bases). The CDR3 is 14 residues long. Germline-derived CDR1 and CDR2 are SGHTA and FQGNSA. The V gene lost 7 bases and the J gene lost 4 bases, with 14 bases spanning the gap. The CDR3 nucleotides read TGTGCCAGCAAAAAGGGGTACTTATACAATGAGCAGTTCTTC. Translation: CASKKGYLYNEQFF.

The V and J genes are TRBV9 and TRBJ2-7; D not resolved. There are 14 residues in the CDR3. The germline V gene encodes CDR1 SGDLS and CDR2 YYNGEE. V was shortened by 0 bases and J by 0 bases, with 7 bases between the two germline ends. The CDR3 coding sequence is TGTGCCAGCAGCGTAGGCAGCCTCTCCTACGAGCAGTACTTC. Translating it yields CASSVGSLSYEQYF.

V gene TRBV2 combines with J gene TRBJ2-5, with D maybe TRBD2 (5 bases). CDR3 length: 13 residues. V lost 4 bases to trimming and J lost 2 bases, with 8 bases between them. Germline V gene lookup returns CDR1 SNHLY and CDR2 FYNNEI. The CDR3 DNA is TGTGCCAGCAGTGTCGGGAAACAAGAGACCCAGTACTTC. Its protein product is CASSVGKQETQYF.

The chain carries TRBV3-1 (or the pseudogene TRBV3-2) and TRBJ2-3; TRBD2 agrees at 11 bases. The germline V gene has CDR1 LGHDT and CDR2 YNNKEL (reference sequence). V dropped 0 bases and J dropped 7; count of bases not matched to a gene: 12. This CDR3 is 18 amino acids long. CDR3 sequence (DNA): TGTGCCAGCAGCCAAGATACCTCCTTAGCGGGGGGGAACAATACGCAGTATTTT. Amino acids: CASSQDTSLAGGNNTQYF.

The rearrangement uses TRBV30 and TRBJ2-7; maybe TRBD2 (6 bases). The ends were cut back, 0 bases at V and 5 bases at J, with 17 bases in the middle. The CDR3 length is 15 residues. The V gene's germline CDR1 is GTSNPN and CDR2 SVGIG (reference sequence). The CDR3 protein is CAWSVSLAHRNEQYF. The CDR3 DNA reads as TGTGCCTGGAGTGTATCGCTAGCGCATAGAAACGAGCAGTACTTC.

This clone was observed a handful of times. The chain has TRBV19 and TRBJ1-1; D gene uncertain. The V and J ends lost 4 bases and 0 bases respectively, with 9 bases between them. The CDR3 is made up of 14 amino acids. Germline V gene lookup returns CDR1 LNHDA and CDR2 SQIVND (reference sequence). The CDR3 bases are TGTGCCAGTAGTAAATGGACGGTGAACACTGAAGCTTTCTTT. It translates to CASSKWTVNTEAFF.

The V gene is TRBV3-1 (or the pseudogene TRBV3-2), the J gene TRBJ2-7; D tentatively fits TRBD1 or TRBD2 (5 bases each). The CDR3 has 14 residues. V lost 1 base and J lost 2, with 9 bases in between. Germline lookup yields CDR1 LGHDT and CDR2 YNNKEL (reference sequence). CDR3 in DNA: TGTGCCAGCAGCCAAGGGGACGGTCCCTACGAGCAGTACTTC. Translation gives CASSQGDGPYEQYF.

The V and J genes are TRBV27 and TRBJ2-1; D is unclear. V dropped 6 bases and J dropped 0 bases, with 9 bases sitting between them. The CDR3 is made up of 14 amino acids. Germline loops: CDR1 MNHEY, CDR2 SMNVEV (reference sequence). The CDR3 region has the DNA TGTGCCAGCAGCGGACCCTACTCCTACAATGAGCAGTTCTTC. Protein product: CASSGPYSYNEQFF.

The chain carries TRBV28 and TRBJ2-7; 7 bases map to TRBD2. The germline V gene has CDR1 MDHEN and CDR2 SYDVKM. The ends lost 7 bases at V and 1 base at J; junction bases unmatched: 10. There are 15 residues in the CDR3. As DNA, the CDR3 is TGTGCCAGCACCGCTGTCGGGGGGAAGTCCTACGAGCAGTACTTC. Amino acids: CASTAVGGKSYEQYF.

The chain recombines TRBV5-4 with TRBJ1-1, with TRBD1 matching over 7 bases. V lost 3 bases, J lost 0 bases, and 5 bases stayed unmatched. The CDR3 runs to 15 residues. The germline V gene has CDR1 SGHNT and CDR2 YYREEE (reference sequence). CDR3 region: CASSSGQTMNTEAFF. The CDR3 region has the DNA TGTGCCAGCAGCTCGGGACAGACCATGAACACTGAAGCTTTCTTT.